This TCR beta chain was sequenced during a study of OX40 agonist ivuxolimab in advanced cancers. Across the whole study: From about 23 to 85 years was the age range, with a mean of approximately 63 years, and 70% to 85% were male.

Notes on this clone: Its cognate antigen is unknown.

Study observations and caveats: Antigen specificity was not determined for the expanded peripheral T cells.

Trimming cost V 1 base and J 2 bases, with 11 bases left between them. This CDR3 comprises 15 residues. Germline CDR1 SGHTA, CDR2 FQGNSA. Assay: immunoSEQ multiplex PCR; the TCRdb copy retains only in-frame clones and omits some. The sample lists tens of thousands of clones; 94% were seen once. The sequence came from an adult with an advanced solid tumor such as melanoma, head and neck, liver or kidney cancer. Specimen: CD4+ or CD8+ T cells sorted from blood, collected in a trial of the OX40 agonist ivuxolimab. This chain uses TRBV7-2 with TRBJ2-5; TRBD2 is a possible D gene (7 bases). CDR3: CASSLGGGHQETQYF. The CDR3 coding sequence is TGTGCCAGCAGCTTAGGCGGGGGCCATCAAGAGACCCAGTACTTC.